This T cell receptor (beta chain) is drawn from a study of shared clonotypes between healthy human individuals (dated by TCRdb to the early 2020s). Some background on the complete study: Two women and a few men aged 18 to 49 years were included in the cohort. For each donor, CD4 naive and CD4 memory were each given three plates, CD8 naive was given two plates, and CD8 memory was given one plate. To estimate repertoire size and how much clonotype sharing occurs between individuals, the study deeply sequenced the blood TCR repertoires of several healthy adults. To increase sequencing depth and limit assay-specific biases, TCR repertoire library preparation and sequencing were carried out by different laboratories using diverse techniques. Per donor, leukapheresis produced somewhere between about 0.8 and 9 billion PBMCs.

The investigation overall reported the following: Only blood was sampled, and tissue TCR repertoires likely differ from those in blood. Across a few donors, around 5% of naive CD4, more than 3% of naive CD8, under 2.5% of memory CD4, and under 0.45% of memory CD8 clonotypes were shared. Naive subsets generally had larger estimated clonotype richness than memory subsets. Because the study included only a small number of donors, the genetic and exposure-history diversity represented was limited. Even with the large sequencing depth, rarefaction of the sorted-subset datasets indicated that sequencing was incomplete. Compared with non-shared clonotypes, the clonotypes found in all four sorted-subset donors had higher generation probabilities. Based on pairwise subsampling, the degree of clonotype sharing among donors was expected to be affected by sequencing depth.

A word on this clone: What this receptor recognizes is not known. Nothing much larger sits one base from this clone, and base qualities are not available.

Donors were healthy HIV-negative adults with no recently reported acute infections or vaccinations. Every donor was a Caucasian adult residing in Nashville, Tennessee, USA. CD4+ T cells were enriched by magnetic negative selection; naive cells were then positively selected on CD45RA, and the negative fraction formed the memory subset. Blood was collected by leukapheresis, and PBMCs were isolated by Ficoll-Histopaque density gradient centrifugation and then cryopreserved in liquid nitrogen vapor phase. Analytical flow cytometry was used to check the purity and quantity of every magnetically sorted T cell population. Genomic DNA was isolated from every sorted fraction and measured by UV absorbance on a Nanodrop 2000c. TCR CDR3 regions were amplified from genomic DNA by multiplex PCR using the deep immunoSEQ assay. For each cell subset, the extracted genomic DNA was distributed evenly across all wells of several immunoSEQ 96-well plates, and each plate served as one replicate. For sorted subsets, about 200 ng genomic DNA, equal to some 30,000 T cell genomes, was loaded into each replicate PCR. Purified libraries were quantified with a Qubit 3.0 fluorometer, sized on a Bioanalyzer 2100, and re-quantified with the KAPA Library Quantification kit. A separate single-read 150-cycle Illumina NextSeq 550 flow cell was used to sequence each immunoSEQ 96-well plate. In the authors' own workflow: The immunoSEQ output contained only junctional sequences without quality scores, so filtering could not match that applied to full-length reads. Sequences were annotated with PyIR, a Python wrapper for IgBLAST v1.9, using IMGT germline references to assign V/J genes and CDR3. Reads were removed for weak V/J assignments (E-value above 1e-6), missing CDR3, stop codons, out-of-frame junctions, or ambiguous translated residues. A V3J clonotype was defined by an identical inferred V gene, J gene, and CDR3 amino acid sequence. Percentage overlap between repertoires was computed as shared unique clonotypes divided by the size of the smaller repertoire. Repertoire richness was assessed with RTK rarefaction, the Chao1 estimator, and Recon v2.1 estimates of unobserved clonotypes. OLGA was used to compute generation probabilities for all TCRbeta clonotypes that the gDNA method yielded from a handful of donors. In its TCRdb copy, this immuneACCESS table keeps in-frame sequences only and misses some clones. Where compared with another copy, unresolved V genes explain less than half of these, and the others have no known cause. V and J calls and clone size follow that table, whereas D and trimming were derived from the DNA. The sample has 2 million to 2.5 million clones on record, around 90% of them singletons. 0.37% of the sample is held by the ten biggest clonotypes.

This clonotype originated in a man aged 18 to 30 in good health. Some clones in this sample may be carry-over from other donors' samples. Sequencing input: naive CD4+ T cells from PBMCs. The sample's cell subset or site, from its label and the paper: CD45RA+ positively selected.

The CDR3 reads CSVASRAPDQPQHF. The DNA reads as follows: TGCAGCGTTGCCTCCAGGGCCCCCGATCAGCCCCAGCATTTT. The sequence is built from TRBV29-1 and TRBJ1-5, with TRBD1 perhaps the D gene, on 5 matching bases. Trimming removed 4 bases from V and 5 bases from J, leaving 15 bases between the germline ends. Via the germline V gene, CDR1 is SQVTM and CDR2 ANQGSEA. From its cysteine to its phenylalanine, the CDR3 spans 14 amino acids. Left in the record is the CDR3 DNA by itself, 42 bases read in frame from the first base.